This T cell receptor beta chain was captured in a study of blood T cell repertoires in COVID-19. Study in general: Spain, Italy and the United States supplied samples that represented acute and convalescent COVID-19.

The data were produced by immunoSEQ multiplex PCR, yet TCRdb's version contains in-frame clones alone and is incomplete. This table holds roughly 380,000 clones, more than 70% found once. CDR3 length equals 16 residues. Looked up from germline, CDR1 is MGHRA and CDR2 is YSYEKL. With 0 bases clipped from V and 3 bases from J, the junction kept 3 bases outside the gene matches. Everyone who took part was roughly 18 to 89 years old, and they came from 24 US areas. The chain has TRBV4-1 and TRBJ1-5; 9 bases match TRBD1. Specimen: PBMCs or T cells enriched from blood (not recorded which). This sequence originates from a man aged 25-45 years who had recovered from COVID-19. CDR3 DNA sequence: TGCGCCAGCAGCCAAGATGGACAGGGGATCAATCAGCCCCAGCATTTT. Amino acids: CASSQDGQGINQPQHF.